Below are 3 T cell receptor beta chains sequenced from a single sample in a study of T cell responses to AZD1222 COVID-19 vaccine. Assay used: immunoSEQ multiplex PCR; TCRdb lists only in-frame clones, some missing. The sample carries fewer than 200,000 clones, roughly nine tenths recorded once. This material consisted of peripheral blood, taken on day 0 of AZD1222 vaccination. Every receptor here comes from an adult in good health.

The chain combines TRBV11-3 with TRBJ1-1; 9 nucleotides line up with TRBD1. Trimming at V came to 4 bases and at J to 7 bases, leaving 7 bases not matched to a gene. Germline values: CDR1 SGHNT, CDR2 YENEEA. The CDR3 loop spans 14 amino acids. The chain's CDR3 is CASSSGTGRNEAFF. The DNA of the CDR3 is TGTGCCAGCAGCTCCGGGACAGGGAGAAATGAAGCTTTCTTT.

Here the CDR3 DNA reads TGTGCCAGCTCCCCCGGGTTCTACGAGCAGTACTTC. It encodes CASSPGFYEQYF. The chain combines TRBV18 with TRBJ2-7; D is unresolved. The CDR3 has 12 residues. Germline V gene lookup returns CDR1 KGHSH and CDR2 LQKENI. Between the trimmed V and J ends, which lost 6 bases and 3 bases, there was a span of 9 bases.

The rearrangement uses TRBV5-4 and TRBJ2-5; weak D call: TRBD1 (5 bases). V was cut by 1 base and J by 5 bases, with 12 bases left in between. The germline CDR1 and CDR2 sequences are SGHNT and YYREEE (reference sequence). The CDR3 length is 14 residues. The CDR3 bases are TGTGCCAGCAGCTTGTTACAGGACGAGGAGACCCAGTACTTC. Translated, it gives CASSLLQDEETQYF.